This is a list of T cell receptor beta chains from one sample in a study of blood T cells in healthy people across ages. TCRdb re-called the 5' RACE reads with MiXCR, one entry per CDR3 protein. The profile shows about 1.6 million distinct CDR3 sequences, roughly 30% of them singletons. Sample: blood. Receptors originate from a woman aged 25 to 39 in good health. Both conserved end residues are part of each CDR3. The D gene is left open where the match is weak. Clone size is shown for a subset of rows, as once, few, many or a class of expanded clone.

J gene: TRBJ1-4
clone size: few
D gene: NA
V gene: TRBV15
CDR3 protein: CATSREGRNEKLFF
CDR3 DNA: TGTGCCACCAGCAGAGAGGGCCGCAATGAAAAACTGTTTTTT

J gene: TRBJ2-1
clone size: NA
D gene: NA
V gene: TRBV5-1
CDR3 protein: CASSFQTLGEQFF
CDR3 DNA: TGCGCCAGCAGCTTCCAGACCTTGGGGGAGCAGTTCTTC

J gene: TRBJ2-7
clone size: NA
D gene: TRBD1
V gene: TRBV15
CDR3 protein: CATSNTGTANYEQYF
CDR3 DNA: TGTGCCACCAGCAACACCGGGACAGCAAACTACGAGCAGTACTTC

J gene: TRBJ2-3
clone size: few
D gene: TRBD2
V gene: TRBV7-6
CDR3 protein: CASSKQAGLGTDTQYF
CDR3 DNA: TGTGCCAGCAGCAAGCAAGCGGGGTTGGGCACAGATACGCAGTATTTT

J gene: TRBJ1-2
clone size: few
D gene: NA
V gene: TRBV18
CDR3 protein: CASSLHLGDYYGYTF
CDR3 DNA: TGTGCCAGCTCACTCCACCTGGGGGACTACTATGGCTACACCTTC

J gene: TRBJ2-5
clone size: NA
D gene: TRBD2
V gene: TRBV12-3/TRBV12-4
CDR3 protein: CASSIAGSRETQYF
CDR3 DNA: TGTGCCAGCAGTATAGCGGGATCCCGAGAGACCCAGTACTTC

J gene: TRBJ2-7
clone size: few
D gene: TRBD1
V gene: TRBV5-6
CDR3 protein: CASSWRQGREQYF
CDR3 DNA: TGTGCCAGCAGCTGGAGACAGGGCCGCGAGCAGTACTTC

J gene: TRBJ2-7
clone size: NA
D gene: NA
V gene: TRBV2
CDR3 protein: CASSVGHQVYEQYF
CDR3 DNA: TGTGCCAGCAGTGTGGGACACCAGGTCTACGAGCAGTACTTC

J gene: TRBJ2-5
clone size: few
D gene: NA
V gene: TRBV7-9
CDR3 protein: CASSRQGYRGTQYF
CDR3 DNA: TGTGCCAGCAGCCGTCAGGGTTATCGAGGGACCCAGTACTTC

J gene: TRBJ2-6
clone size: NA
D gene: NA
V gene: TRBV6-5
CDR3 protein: CASSRSRQGGSGANVPTF
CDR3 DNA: TGTGCCAGCAGTCGCTCGAGGCAGGGAGGCTCTGGGGCCAACGTCCCGACTTTC

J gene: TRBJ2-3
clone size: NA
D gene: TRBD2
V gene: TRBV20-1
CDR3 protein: CSARPLAGGPLTDTQYF
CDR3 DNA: TGCAGTGCTAGACCCCTAGCGGGGGGGCCATTGACAGATACGCAGTATTTT

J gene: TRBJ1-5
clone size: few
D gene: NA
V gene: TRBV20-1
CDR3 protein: CSAPTGYWSNQPQHF
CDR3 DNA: TGCAGTGCTCCAACAGGGTATTGGAGCAATCAGCCCCAGCATTTT

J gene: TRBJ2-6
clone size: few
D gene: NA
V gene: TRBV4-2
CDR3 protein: CASSQDWGAGANVLTF
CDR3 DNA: TGTGCCAGCAGCCAAGATTGGGGGGCTGGGGCCAACGTCCTGACTTTC

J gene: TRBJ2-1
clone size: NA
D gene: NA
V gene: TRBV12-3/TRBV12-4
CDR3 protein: CAGSLTRGDEQFF
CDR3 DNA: TGTGCCGGCAGCCTGACCAGAGGGGATGAGCAGTTCTTC

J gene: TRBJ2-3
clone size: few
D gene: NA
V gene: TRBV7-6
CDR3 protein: CASSLAHGGTDTQYF
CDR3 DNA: TGTGCCAGCAGCTTAGCGCATGGGGGTACAGATACGCAGTATTTT

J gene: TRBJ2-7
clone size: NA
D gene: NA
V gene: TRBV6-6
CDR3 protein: CASSAAGVFSEQYF
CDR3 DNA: TGTGCCAGCAGCGCTGCAGGGGTCTTTTCCGAGCAGTACTTC

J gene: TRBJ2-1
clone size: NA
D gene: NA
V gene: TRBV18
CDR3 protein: CASSPWDSSGNEQFF
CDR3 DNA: TGTGCCAGCTCACCATGGGACTCCTCTGGCAATGAGCAGTTCTTC

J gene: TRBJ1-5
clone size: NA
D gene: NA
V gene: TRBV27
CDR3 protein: CASRLSYNQPQHF
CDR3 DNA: TGTGCCAGCAGGTTATCGTACAATCAGCCCCAGCATTTT

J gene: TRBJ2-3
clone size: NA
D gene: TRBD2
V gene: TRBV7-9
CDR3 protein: CASSLRLAGKDTQYF
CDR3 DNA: TGTGCCAGCAGCTTGCGACTAGCAGGGAAAGATACGCAGTATTTT

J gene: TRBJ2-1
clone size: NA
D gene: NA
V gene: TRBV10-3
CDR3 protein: CAIRDKGSIYEQFF
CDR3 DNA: TGTGCCATCAGGGACAAGGGATCGATATATGAGCAGTTCTTC

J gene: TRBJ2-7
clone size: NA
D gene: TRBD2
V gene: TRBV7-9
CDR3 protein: CASSSRLAGQTYEQYF
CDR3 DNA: TGTGCCAGCAGCTCCCGACTAGCGGGACAAACCTACGAGCAGTACTTC

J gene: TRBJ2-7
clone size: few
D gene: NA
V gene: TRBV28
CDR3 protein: CASTDPRRTYEQYF
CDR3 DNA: TGTGCCAGCACCGACCCCCGGAGGACCTACGAGCAGTACTTC

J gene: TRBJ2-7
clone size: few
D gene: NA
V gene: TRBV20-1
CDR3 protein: CSASRTGGSYEQYF
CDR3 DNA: TGCAGTGCTAGCCGGACAGGAGGGTCCTACGAGCAGTACTTC

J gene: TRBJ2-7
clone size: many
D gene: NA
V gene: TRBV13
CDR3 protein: CASSLRESSYEQYF
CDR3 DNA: TGTGCCAGCAGCTTACGGGAGAGCTCCTACGAGCAGTACTTC

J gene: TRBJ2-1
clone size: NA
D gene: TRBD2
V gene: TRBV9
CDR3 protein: CASSVDSGVPQNEQFF
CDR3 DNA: TGTGCCAGCAGCGTAGATAGCGGGGTCCCCCAAAATGAGCAGTTCTTC

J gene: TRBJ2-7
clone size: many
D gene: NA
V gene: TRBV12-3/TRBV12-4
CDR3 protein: CASTADGGYEQYF
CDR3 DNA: TGTGCCAGCACCGCTGACGGAGGCTACGAGCAGTACTTC

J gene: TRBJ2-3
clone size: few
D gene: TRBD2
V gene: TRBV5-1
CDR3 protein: CASSASTSGATDTQYF
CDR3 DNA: TGCGCCAGCAGCGCCTCGACTAGCGGGGCCACAGATACGCAGTATTTT

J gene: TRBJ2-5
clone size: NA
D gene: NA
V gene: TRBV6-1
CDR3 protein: CASSERRDTSGEYF
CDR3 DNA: TGTGCCAGCAGTGAACGGCGGGACACCTCCGGGGAGTACTTC

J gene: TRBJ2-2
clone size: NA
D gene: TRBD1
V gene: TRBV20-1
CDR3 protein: CSAPGTGANTGELFF
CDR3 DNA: TGCAGTGCCCCGGGGACAGGAGCGAACACCGGGGAGCTGTTTTTT

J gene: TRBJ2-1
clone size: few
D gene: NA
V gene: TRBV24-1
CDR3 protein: CATSDPHREGRPNEQFF
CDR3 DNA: TGTGCCACCAGTGATCCGCACAGGGAAGGAAGGCCGAATGAGCAGTTCTTC

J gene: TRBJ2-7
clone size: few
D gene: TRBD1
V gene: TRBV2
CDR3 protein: CASSERGTGPYEQYF
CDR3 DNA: TGTGCCAGCAGTGAACGAGGGACAGGACCCTACGAGCAGTACTTC

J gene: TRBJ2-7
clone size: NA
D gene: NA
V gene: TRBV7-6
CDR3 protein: CASSPSLGSGSYEQYF
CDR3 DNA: TGTGCCAGCAGCCCCAGTTTGGGTAGCGGAAGCTACGAGCAGTACTTC

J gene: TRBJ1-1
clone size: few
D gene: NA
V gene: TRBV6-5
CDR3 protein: CASSSPGKSEAFF
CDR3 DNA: TGTGCCAGCAGTTCCCCAGGGAAATCTGAAGCTTTCTTT

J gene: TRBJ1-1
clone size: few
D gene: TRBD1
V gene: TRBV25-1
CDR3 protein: CASGDSLPKAFF
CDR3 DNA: TGTGCCAGCGGGGACAGCCTCCCGAAAGCTTTCTTT

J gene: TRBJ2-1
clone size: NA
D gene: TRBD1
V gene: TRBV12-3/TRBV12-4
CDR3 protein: CASRQTGQGRNEQFF
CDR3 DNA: TGTGCCAGCAGACAGACGGGACAGGGAAGAAATGAGCAGTTCTTC

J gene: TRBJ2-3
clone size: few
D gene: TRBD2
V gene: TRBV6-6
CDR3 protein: CASSALGRGGRDTQYF
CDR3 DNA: TGTGCCAGCAGTGCCCTTGGGCGGGGGGGTCGAGATACGCAGTATTTT

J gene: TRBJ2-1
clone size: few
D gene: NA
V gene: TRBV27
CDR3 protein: CASIPIGETPPEYNEQFF
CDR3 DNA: TGTGCCAGCATTCCTATCGGCGAGACACCTCCCGAATACAATGAGCAGTTCTTC

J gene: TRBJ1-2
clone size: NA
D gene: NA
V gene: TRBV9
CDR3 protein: CASSLGGAIGYTF
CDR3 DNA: TGTGCCAGCAGCCTTGGGGGGGCGATTGGCTACACCTTC

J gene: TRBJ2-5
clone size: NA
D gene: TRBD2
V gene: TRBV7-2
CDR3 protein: CASSLAGLQQETQYF
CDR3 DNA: TGTGCCAGCAGCTTAGCGGGACTACAACAAGAGACCCAGTACTTC

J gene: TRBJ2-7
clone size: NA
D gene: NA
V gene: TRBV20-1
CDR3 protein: CSSRGALSYEQYF
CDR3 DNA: TGCAGTTCCCGTGGGGCCCTCTCCTACGAGCAGTACTTC

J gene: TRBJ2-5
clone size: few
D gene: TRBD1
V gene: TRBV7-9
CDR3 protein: CASSFTTGRETQYF
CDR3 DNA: TGTGCCAGCAGCTTTACGACAGGGCGGGAGACCCAGTACTTC

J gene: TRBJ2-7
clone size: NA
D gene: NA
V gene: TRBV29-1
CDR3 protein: CSVRFSYEQYF
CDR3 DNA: TGCAGCGTAAGATTTTCCTACGAGCAGTACTTC

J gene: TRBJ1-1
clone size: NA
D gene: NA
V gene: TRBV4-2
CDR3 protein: CASSQERGVTEAFF
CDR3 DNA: TGTGCCAGCAGCCAAGAGAGGGGTGTCACTGAAGCTTTCTTT

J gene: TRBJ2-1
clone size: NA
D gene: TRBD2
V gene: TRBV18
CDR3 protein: CASSPIAGGLYNEQFF
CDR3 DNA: TGTGCCAGCTCACCAATAGCGGGGGGCCTCTACAATGAGCAGTTCTTC

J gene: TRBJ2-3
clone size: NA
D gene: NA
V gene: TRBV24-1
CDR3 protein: CATSDPGLGGRDTQYF
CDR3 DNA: TGTGCCACCAGTGACCCAGGACTGGGAGGCCGGGATACGCAGTATTTT

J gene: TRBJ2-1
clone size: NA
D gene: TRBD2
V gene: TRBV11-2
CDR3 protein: CASSSTSGGLFNEQFF
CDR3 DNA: TGTGCCAGCAGCTCGACTAGCGGGGGGTTGTTCAATGAGCAGTTCTTC

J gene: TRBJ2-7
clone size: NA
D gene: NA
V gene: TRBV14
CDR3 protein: CASSQSGYQQYF
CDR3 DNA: TGTGCCAGCAGCCAATCCGGGTACCAGCAGTACTTC

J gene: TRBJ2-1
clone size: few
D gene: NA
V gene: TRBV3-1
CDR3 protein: CASSPRLGTRPFF
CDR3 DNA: TGTGCCAGCAGTCCCCGTTTGGGTACAAGGCCGTTCTTC

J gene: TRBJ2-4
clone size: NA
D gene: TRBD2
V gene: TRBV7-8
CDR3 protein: CASSLGLAGGPSPNIQYF
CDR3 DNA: TGTGCCAGCAGCTTAGGTCTAGCGGGAGGGCCCAGTCCAAACATTCAGTACTTC

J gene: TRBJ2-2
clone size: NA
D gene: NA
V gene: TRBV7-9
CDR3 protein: CASSSLSSGFTGELFF
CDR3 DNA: TGTGCCAGCAGCTCCCTCAGTAGCGGCTTTACCGGGGAGCTGTTTTTT

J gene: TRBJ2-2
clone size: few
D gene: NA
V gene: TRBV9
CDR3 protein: CASSVISGELFF
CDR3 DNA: TGTGCCAGCAGCGTAATCTCCGGGGAGCTGTTTTTT

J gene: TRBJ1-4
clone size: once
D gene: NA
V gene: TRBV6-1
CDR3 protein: CASRGHPGEEKLFF
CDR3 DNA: TGTGCCAGCAGGGGACATCCAGGAGAGGAAAAACTGTTTTTT

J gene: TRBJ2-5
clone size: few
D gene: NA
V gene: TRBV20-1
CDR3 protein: CSAALGGKSETQYF
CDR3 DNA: TGCAGTGCTGCCCTCGGTGGGAAGTCGGAGACCCAGTACTTC

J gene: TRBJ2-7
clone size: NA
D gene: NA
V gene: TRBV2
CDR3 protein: CASAQQGPTYKQYF
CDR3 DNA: TGTGCCAGCGCCCAACAGGGTCCAACTTACAAGCAGTACTTC

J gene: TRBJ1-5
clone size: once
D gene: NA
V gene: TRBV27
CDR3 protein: CASSPLLGGSNQPQHF
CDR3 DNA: TGTGCCAGCAGCCCATTACTGGGCGGTTCCAATCAGCCCCAGCATTTT